The 10 T cell receptor beta chains reported below all come from one sample, sequenced in a study of neurological immune-mediated disorders. In TCRdb, the 5' RACE reads were re-called with MiXCR into one record per CDR3 protein. The repertoire holds 65,000 to 90,000 distinct CDR3 sequences, with 3.2% as singletons. Material for sequencing was PBMCs. These receptors originate from a woman between 50 and 59 years old with multiple sclerosis.

This clonotype was found many times. CDR3 region: CASSLFASSFRGYTF. CDR3 bases: TGTGCCAGCAGCTTGTTCGCTTCCAGCTTCCGGGGCTACACCTTC. V and J are TRBV5-6 and TRBJ1-2; D unclear. This CDR3 contains 15 residues. Per germline, CDR1 SGHDT and CDR2 YYEEEE. V was cut by 1 base and J by 8 bases, with 18 bases left in between.

This clonotype was counted ten times or more. The chain couples TRBV20-1 to TRBJ2-1, with 8 bases that match TRBD2. CDR3 size: 14 residues. Germline assignment: CDR1 DFQATT and CDR2 SNEGSKA (reference sequence). V gave up 3 bases and J gave up 0 bases; unmatched junction bases: 1. CDR3 region: CSASTSGSYNEQFF. The CDR3 region has the DNA TGCAGTGCTAGCACTAGCGGCTCCTACAATGAGCAGTTCTTC.

This clonotype occurred many times. This chain joins TRBV5-1 and TRBJ2-6; tentative D call: TRBD2 (6 bases). The germline CDR1 and CDR2 sequences are SGHRS and YFSETQ. This CDR3 spans 17 amino acids. The V end lost 0 bases, the J end lost 0 bases, and 10 bases lay between the germline ends. CDR3 DNA: TGCGCCAGCAGCTTGGCCGGGAGCCCCTCTGGGGCCAACGTCCTGACTTTC. Translating gives CASSLAGSPSGANVLTF.

This clonotype was seen at least ten times. V is TRBV20-1 and J is TRBJ2-7; a possible D gene is TRBD1 (6 bases). V lost 0 bases and J 0 bases, leaving 18 bases between the germline ends. This CDR3 is 17 amino acids long. Germline-derived CDR1 and CDR2 are DFQATT and SNEGSKA (reference sequence). The CDR3: CSARDFGGITPSYEQYF. The CDR3 DNA reads TGCAGTGCTAGAGATTTTGGGGGCATCACCCCCTCCTACGAGCAGTACTTC.

Ten or more counts support this clonotype. The V call is TRBV6-2 or TRBV6-3, the J call TRBJ1-2, with D unresolved. CDR1 and CDR2 from the germline V gene are MNHEY and SVGEGT. This CDR3 contains 14 residues. Trimming left V 4 bases short and J 5 bases short, with 14 bases between. CDR3 sequence: CASSFDGTPYGYTF. For the CDR3, the DNA is TGTGCCAGCAGTTTCGACGGAACTCCGTATGGCTACACCTTC.

This clonotype was counted a few times. The rearrangement uses TRBV7-8 and TRBJ1-1; D perhaps matches TRBD1 (6 bases). The CDR3 extends over 14 amino acids. CDR1 and CDR2 (germline): SGHVS, FQNEAQ. Between the trimmed V and J ends, which lost 3 bases and 7 bases, there was a span of 15 bases. CDR3 loop: CASSLGARAIEAFF. The CDR3 DNA reads TGTGCCAGCAGCTTGGGGGCCCGGGCCATTGAAGCTTTCTTT. Filled out from reference TRBV7-8 and TRBJ1-1, the complete variable domain reads GAGVSQSPRYKVAKRGQDVALRCDPISGHVSLFWYQQALGQGPEFLTYFQNEAQLDKSGLPSDRFFAERPEGSVSTLKIQRTQQEDSAVYLCASSLGARAIEAFFGQGTRLTVV.

This clonotype was detected a few times. This chain connects TRBV23-1 to TRBJ2-1; TRBD2 aligns across 9 bases. TRBV23-1 is flagged as an ORF with uncertain function. With 3 bases clipped from V and 5 bases from J, the junction kept 8 bases outside the gene matches. This CDR3 comprises 16 residues. CDR3 sequence reads: CASSQASGEHHNEQFF. CDR3 nucleotide sequence: TGCGCCAGCAGTCAGGCTAGCGGGGAACATCACAATGAGCAGTTCTTC.

The chain couples TRBV18 to TRBJ2-1, with 8 nucleotides matching TRBD2. CDR3 length: 16 amino acids. The ends lost 1 base at V and 6 bases at J; junction bases unmatched: 8. The germline gives CDR1 KGHSH, CDR2 LQKENI. In nucleotides, the CDR3 is TGTGCCAGCTCACCACGAGCGGGAGAGGGAGGCAATGAGCAGTTCTTC. It codes for CASSPRAGEGGNEQFF.

The sample holds many counts of this clonotype. V gene TRBV24-1 combines with J gene TRBJ2-1; D perhaps matches TRBD2 (6 bases). Trimming stripped 9 bases from V and 2 bases from J, with 10 bases between. This CDR3 has 13 residues. CDR1 is KGHDR and CDR2 is SFDVKD in the germline V gene. DNA for the CDR3: TGTGCCACCGAAGGGAGGACCTACAATGAGCAGTTCTTC. Its protein product is CATEGRTYNEQFF.

Comment on this clonotype: A much larger clonotype is one base distant, so this may be a read error. The J gene is TRBJ1-5, the V gene TRBV4-1, with a weak D call TRBD1 (5 bases). Germline lookup yields CDR1 MGHRA and CDR2 YSYEKL. The CDR3 runs 17 residues. CDR3 DNA sequence: TGCGCCAGCAACCAAGATAATGGGGGGTGGCCTACTCAGCCCCAGCATTTT. It yields the protein CASNQDNGGWPTQPQHF.